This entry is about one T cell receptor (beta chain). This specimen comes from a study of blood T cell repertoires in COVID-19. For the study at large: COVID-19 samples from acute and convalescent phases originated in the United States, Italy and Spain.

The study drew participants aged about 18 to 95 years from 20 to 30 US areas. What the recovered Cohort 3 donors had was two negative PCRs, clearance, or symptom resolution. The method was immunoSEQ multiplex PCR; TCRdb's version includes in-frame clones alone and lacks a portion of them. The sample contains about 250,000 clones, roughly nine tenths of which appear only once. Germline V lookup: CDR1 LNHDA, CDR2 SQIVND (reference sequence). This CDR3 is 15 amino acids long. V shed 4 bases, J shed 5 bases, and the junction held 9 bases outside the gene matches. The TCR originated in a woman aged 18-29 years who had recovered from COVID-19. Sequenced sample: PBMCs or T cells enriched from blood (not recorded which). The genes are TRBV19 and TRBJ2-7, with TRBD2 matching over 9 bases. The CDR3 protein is CASSTLAGAGDEQYF. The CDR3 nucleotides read TGTGCCAGTAGTACCTTAGCGGGGGCAGGCGACGAGCAGTACTTC.